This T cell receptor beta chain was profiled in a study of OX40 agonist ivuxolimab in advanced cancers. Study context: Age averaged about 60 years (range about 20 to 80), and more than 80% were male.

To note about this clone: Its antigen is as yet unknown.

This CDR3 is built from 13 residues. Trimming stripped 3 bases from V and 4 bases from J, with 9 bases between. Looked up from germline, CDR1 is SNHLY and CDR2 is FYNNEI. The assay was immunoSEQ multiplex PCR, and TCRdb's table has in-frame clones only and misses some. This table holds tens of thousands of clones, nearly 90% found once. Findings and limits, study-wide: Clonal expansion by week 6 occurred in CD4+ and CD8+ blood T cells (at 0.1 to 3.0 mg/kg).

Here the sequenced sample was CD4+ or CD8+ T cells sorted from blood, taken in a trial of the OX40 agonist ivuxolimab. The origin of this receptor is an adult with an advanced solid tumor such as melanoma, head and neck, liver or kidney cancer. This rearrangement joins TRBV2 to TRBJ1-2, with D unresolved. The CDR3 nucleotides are TGTGCCAGCAGTGAGGGCAGGCCCTATGGCTACACCTTC. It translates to CASSEGRPYGYTF.